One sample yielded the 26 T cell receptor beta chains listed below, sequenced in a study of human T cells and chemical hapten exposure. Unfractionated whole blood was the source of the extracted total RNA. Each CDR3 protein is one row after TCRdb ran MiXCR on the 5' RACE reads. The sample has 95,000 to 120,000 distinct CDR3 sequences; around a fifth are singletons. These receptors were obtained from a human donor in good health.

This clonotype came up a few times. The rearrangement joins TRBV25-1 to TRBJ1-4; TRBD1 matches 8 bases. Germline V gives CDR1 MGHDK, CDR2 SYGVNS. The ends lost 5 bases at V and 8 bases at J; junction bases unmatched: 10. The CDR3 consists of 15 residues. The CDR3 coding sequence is TGTGCCAGCAGTCAAAGACAGGGGATGGGAGAAAAACTGTTTTTT. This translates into CASSQRQGMGEKLFF.

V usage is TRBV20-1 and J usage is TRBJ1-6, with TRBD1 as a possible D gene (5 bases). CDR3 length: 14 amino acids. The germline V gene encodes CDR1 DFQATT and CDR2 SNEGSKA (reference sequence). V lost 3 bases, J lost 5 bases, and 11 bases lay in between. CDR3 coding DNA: TGCAGTGCTAGCCCGTCAGGGAATAATTCACCCCTCCACTTT. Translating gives CSASPSGNNSPLHF.

CDR3 nucleotides: TGTGCCAGCAGAGATAATCAGCCCCAGCATTTT. This translates into CASRDNQPQHF. The chain uses TRBV6-1 and TRBJ1-5; no reliable D call. The CDR3 consists of 11 residues. Germline V gives CDR1 MNHNS, CDR2 SASEGT. The V gene lost 6 bases and the J gene lost 4 bases, with 4 bases spanning the gap.

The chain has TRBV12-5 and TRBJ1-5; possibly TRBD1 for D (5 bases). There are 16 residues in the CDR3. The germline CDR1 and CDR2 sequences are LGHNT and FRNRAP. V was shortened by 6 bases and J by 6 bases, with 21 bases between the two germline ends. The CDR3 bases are TGTGCTAGTGGCCTTTCCCTCGGCAGGGAGTCTCAGCCCCAGCATTTT. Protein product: CASGLSLGRESQPQHF.

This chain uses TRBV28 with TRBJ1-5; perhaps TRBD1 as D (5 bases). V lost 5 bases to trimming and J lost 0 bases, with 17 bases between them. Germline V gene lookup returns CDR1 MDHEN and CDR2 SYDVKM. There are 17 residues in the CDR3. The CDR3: CASSLTDGHLSNQPQHF. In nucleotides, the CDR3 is TGTGCCAGCAGTCTAACAGATGGACACCTTAGCAATCAGCCCCAGCATTTT.

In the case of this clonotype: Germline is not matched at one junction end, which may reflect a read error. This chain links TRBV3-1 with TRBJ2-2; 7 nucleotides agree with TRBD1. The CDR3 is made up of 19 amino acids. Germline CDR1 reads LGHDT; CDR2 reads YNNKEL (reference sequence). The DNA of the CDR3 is TGTTCCAGCAGCAGCGGTCCCCAACAGGGGCCCCTGAACACCGGGGAGCTGTTTTTT. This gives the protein CSSSSGPQQGPLNTGELFF. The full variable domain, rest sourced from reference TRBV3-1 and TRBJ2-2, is DTAVSQTPKYLVTQMGNDKSIKCEQNLGHDTMYWYKQDSKKFLKIMFSYNNKELIINETVPNRFSPKSPDKAHLNLHINSLELGDSAVYFCSSSSGPQQGPLNTGELFFGEGSRLTVL.

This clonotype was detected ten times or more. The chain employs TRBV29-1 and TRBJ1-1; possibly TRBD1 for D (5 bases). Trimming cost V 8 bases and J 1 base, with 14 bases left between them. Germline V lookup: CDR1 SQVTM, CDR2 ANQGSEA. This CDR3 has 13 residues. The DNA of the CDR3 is TGCAGCTACTTAGGGGACGGGAACACTGAAGCTTTCTTT. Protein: CSYLGDGNTEAFF.

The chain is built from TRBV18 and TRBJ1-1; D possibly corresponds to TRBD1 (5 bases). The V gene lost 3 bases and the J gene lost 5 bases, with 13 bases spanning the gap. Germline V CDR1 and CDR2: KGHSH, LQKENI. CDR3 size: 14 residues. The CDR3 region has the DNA TGTGCCAGCTCACCTATGGGGGGGTGGACTGAAGCTTTCTTT. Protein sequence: CASSPMGGWTEAFF.

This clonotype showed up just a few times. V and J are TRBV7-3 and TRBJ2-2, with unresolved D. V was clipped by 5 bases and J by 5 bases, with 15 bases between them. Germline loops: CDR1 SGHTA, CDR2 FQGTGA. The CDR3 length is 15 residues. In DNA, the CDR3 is TGTGCCAGCAGCCCCGACCGACTCCCAACCGGGGAGCTGTTTTTT. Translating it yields CASSPDRLPTGELFF.

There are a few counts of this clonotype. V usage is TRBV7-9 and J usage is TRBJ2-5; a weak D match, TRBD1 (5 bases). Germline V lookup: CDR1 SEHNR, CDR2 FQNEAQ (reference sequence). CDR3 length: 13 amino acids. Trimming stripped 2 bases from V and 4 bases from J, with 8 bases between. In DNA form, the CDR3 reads TGTGCCAGCAGCTTATTAAGGGGAGAGACCCAGTACTTC. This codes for CASSLLRGETQYF.

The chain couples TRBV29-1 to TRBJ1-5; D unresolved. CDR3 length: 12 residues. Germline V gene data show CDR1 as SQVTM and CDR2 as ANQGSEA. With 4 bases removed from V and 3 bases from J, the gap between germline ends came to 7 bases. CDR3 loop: CSVGGPNQPQHF. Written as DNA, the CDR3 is TGCAGCGTTGGAGGGCCCAATCAGCCCCAGCATTTT.

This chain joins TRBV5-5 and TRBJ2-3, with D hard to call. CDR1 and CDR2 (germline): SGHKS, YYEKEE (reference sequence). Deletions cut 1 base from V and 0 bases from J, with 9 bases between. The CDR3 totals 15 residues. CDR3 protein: CASSLMVRSTDTQYF. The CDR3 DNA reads TGTGCCAGCAGCTTGATGGTCCGTAGCACAGATACGCAGTATTTT.

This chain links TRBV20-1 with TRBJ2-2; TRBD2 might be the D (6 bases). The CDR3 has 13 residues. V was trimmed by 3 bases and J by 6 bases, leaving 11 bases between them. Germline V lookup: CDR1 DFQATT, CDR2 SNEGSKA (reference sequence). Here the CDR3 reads CSASLGGAGELFF. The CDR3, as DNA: TGCAGTGCTAGCCTAGGAGGGGCCGGGGAGCTGTTTTTT.

CDR3: CASSPDYRGREQYF. The CDR3, as DNA: TGTGCCAGCAGCCCGGATTACAGGGGCCGGGAGCAGTACTTC. V and J are TRBV5-5 and TRBJ2-7; 7 bases are a match to TRBD1. The V gene's germline CDR1 is SGHKS and CDR2 YYEKEE (reference sequence). This CDR3 contains 14 residues. With V trimmed by 4 bases and J by 7 bases, 11 bases remained unmatched.

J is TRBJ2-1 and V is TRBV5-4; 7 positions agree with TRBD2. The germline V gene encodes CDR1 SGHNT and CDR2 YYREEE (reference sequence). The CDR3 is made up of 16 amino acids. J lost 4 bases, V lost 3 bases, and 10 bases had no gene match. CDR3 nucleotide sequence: TGTGCCAGCAGCTCCCCGGCGAGCGGGAAATACAATGAGCAGTTCTTC. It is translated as CASSSPASGKYNEQFF.

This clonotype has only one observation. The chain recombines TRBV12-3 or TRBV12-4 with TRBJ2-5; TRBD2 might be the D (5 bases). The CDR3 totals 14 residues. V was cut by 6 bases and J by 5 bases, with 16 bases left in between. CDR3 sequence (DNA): TGTGCCAGCAGCCGCGGGCCTTACGCGGAGACCCAGTACTTC. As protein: CASSRGPYAETQYF.

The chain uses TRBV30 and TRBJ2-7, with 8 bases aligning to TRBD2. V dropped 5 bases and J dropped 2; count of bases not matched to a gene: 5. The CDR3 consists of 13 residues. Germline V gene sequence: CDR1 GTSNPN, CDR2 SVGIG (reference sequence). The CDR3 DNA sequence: TGTGCCTGGCAGAATAGCGGGACCTACGAGCAGTACTTC. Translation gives CAWQNSGTYEQYF.

The CDR3 DNA sequence: TGTGCCAGCAGTTTTGTCCGGGATAGCTCCTACAATGAGCAGTTCTTC. Protein sequence: CASSFVRDSSYNEQFF. V usage is TRBV28 and J usage is TRBJ2-1; D is possibly TRBD2 (5 bases). The CDR3 covers 16 residues. The V end was cut by 3 bases, the J end by 0 bases, with 12 bases between. CDR1 MDHEN and CDR2 SYDVKM come from the germline V gene. Complete variable domain (other parts from reference TRBV28 and TRBJ2-1): DVKVTQSSRYLVKRTGEKVFLECVQDMDHENMFWYRQDPGLGLRLIYFSYDVKMKEKGDIPEGYSVSREKKERFSLILESASTNQTSMYLCASSFVRDSSYNEQFFGPGTRLTVL.

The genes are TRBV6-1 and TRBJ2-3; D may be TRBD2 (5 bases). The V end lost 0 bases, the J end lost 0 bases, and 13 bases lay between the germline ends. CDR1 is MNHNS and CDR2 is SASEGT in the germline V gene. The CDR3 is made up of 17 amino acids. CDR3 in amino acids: CASSEARASHSTDTQYF. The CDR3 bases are TGTGCCAGCAGTGAAGCGCGGGCTAGCCATAGCACAGATACGCAGTATTTT.

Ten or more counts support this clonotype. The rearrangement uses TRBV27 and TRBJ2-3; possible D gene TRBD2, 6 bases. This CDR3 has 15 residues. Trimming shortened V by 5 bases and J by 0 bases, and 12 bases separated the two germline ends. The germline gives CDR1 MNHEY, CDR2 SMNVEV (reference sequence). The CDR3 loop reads CASSHSGVSTDTQYF. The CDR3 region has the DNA TGTGCCAGCAGTCATAGCGGAGTTAGCACAGATACGCAGTATTTT.

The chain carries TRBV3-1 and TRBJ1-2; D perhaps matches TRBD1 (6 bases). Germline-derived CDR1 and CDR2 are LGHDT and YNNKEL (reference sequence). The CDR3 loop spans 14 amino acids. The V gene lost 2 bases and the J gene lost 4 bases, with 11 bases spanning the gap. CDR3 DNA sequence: TGTGCCAGCAGCCAATTCGGACAGAGCTATGGCTACACCTTC. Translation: CASSQFGQSYGYTF. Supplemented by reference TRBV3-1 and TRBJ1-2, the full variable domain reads DTAVSQTPKYLVTQMGNDKSIKCEQNLGHDTMYWYKQDSKKFLKIMFSYNNKELIINETVPNRFSPKSPDKAHLNLHINSLELGDSAVYFCASSQFGQSYGYTFGSGTRLTVV.

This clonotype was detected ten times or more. This chain's CDR3 is CATRDFWTGGNGYTF. CDR3 coding DNA: TGTGCCACCAGGGACTTCTGGACAGGGGGAAATGGCTACACCTTC. The rearrangement uses TRBV24-1 and TRBJ1-2; the match to TRBD1 covers 10 bases. Losses at the gene ends were 7 bases for V and 6 bases for J; bases not matched to a gene: 10. Germline CDR1 KGHDR, CDR2 SFDVKD. The CDR3 contains 15 residues.

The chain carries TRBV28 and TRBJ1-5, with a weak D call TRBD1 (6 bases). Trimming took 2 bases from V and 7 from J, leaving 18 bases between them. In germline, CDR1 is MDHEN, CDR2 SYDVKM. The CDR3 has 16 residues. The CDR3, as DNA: TGTGCCAGCAGTTTAATTTCCGGGCAGGGGACGCAGCCCCAGCATTTT. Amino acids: CASSLISGQGTQPQHF.

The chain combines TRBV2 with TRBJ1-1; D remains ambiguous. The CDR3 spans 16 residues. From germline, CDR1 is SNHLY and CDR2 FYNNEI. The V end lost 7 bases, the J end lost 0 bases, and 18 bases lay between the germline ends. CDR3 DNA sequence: TGTGCCAGCACGGACCTAACGATGCCCATGAACACTGAAGCTTTCTTT. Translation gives CASTDLTMPMNTEAFF.

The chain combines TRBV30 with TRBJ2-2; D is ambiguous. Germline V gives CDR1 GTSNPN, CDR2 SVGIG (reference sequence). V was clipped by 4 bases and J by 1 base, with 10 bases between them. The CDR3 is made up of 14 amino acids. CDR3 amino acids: CAWTGRRNTGELFF. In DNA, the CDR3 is TGTGCCTGGACGGGCAGGAGGAACACCGGGGAGCTGTTTTTT. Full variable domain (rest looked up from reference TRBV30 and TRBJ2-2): SQTIHQWPATLVQPVGSPLSLECTVEGTSNPNLYWYRQAAGRGLQLLFYSVGIGQISSEVPQNLSASRPQDRQFILSSKKLLLSDSGFYLCAWTGRRNTGELFFGEGSRLTVL.

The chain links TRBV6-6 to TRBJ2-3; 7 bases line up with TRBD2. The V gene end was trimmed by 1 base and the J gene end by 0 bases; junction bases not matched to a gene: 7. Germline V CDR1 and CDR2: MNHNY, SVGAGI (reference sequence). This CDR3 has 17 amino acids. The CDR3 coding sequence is TGTGCCAGCAGTTACTTCCCCGGGGGGACTAGCACAGATACGCAGTATTTT. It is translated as CASSYFPGGTSTDTQYF.